A selection of T cell receptor beta chains follows, all from one sample in a study of T cell clones after liver transplantation. This table comes from immunoSEQ multiplex PCR, and its TCRdb copy is limited to in-frame clones, with some not included. The sample consists of roughly 100,000 clones, about 86% of them appearing once. The starting material was CD4+ T cells from blood, obtained 47 months after liver transplant. Receptors originate from a human patient who received a liver transplant. Some T cells here may be from the graft donor. Each CDR3 is given with its conserved first and last residue. A D gene is named only where the DNA matches it firmly. Rows may omit the clone size; those that give it use once, few, many or a size class.

d_call j_call clone_size v_call cdr3_aa cdr3_nt
NA TRBJ2-7 once TRBV28 CASSLEAYEQYF TGTGCCAGCAGCCTAGAAGCCTACGAGCAGTACTTC
NA TRBJ1-1 NA TRBV5-1 CASSSGRGRLNTEAFF TGCGCCAGCAGCTCAGGGCGAGGGCGGTTGAACACTGAAGCTTTCTTT
TRBD2 TRBJ2-1 NA TRBV28 CASSKTSGSYNEQFF TGTGCCAGCAGCAAGACTAGCGGGTCGTACAATGAGCAGTTCTTC
NA TRBJ2-1 NA TRBV28 CASSLVSGRLQFF TGTGCCAGCAGTTTAGTATCGGGACGGTTACAGTTCTTC
TRBD1 TRBJ1-5 NA TRBV7-8 CASSSGDREPRQPQHF TGTGCCAGCAGCTCGGGCGACAGGGAACCTCGCCAGCCCCAGCATTTT
NA TRBJ2-7 NA TRBV21-1 CASSKAVRGGSEPLYEQYF TGTGCCAGCAGCAAAGCAGTTCGGGGTGGGAGTGAGCCACTCTACGAGCAGTACTTC
NA TRBJ2-2 NA TRBV18 CASSPRQGFPNTGELFF TGTGCCAGCTCACCCCGGCAGGGGTTCCCTAACACCGGGGAGCTGTTTTTT
TRBD1 TRBJ1-4 NA TRBV5-4 CASSLSNQGAEKLFF TGTGCCAGCAGCTTGTCGAACCAGGGGGCGGAAAAACTGTTTTTT
TRBD1 TRBJ1-2 NA TRBV19 CASSFVGTGASRGGYTF TGTGCCAGTAGCTTTGTGGGGACAGGGGCTTCTCGCGGTGGCTACACCTTC
NA TRBJ2-5 NA TRBV28 CASSSTNGETQYF TGTGCCAGCAGTTCGACAAATGGGGAGACCCAGTACTTC
TRBD2 TRBJ2-2 NA TRBV27 CASSPRLAGGTGELFF TGTGCCAGCAGTCCGAGACTAGCGGGAGGTACCGGGGAGCTGTTTTTT
TRBD1 TRBJ1-4 NA TRBV7-8 CASSLGDRPGEKLFF TGTGCCAGCAGCTTAGGGGACAGGCCTGGGGAAAAACTGTTTTTT
NA TRBJ2-7 NA TRBV18 CASSRTRQDAYEQYF TGTGCCAGCTCACGGACACGACAGGACGCCTACGAGCAGTACTTC
TRBD2 TRBJ2-3 NA TRBV4-3 CASSQDPSLAGATDTQYF TGCGCCAGCAGCCAAGATCCGTCACTAGCGGGGGCCACAGATACGCAGTATTTT
NA TRBJ1-3 NA TRBV11-1 CASSFSHSGNTIYF TGTGCCAGCAGCTTCAGTCACTCTGGAAACACCATATATTTT